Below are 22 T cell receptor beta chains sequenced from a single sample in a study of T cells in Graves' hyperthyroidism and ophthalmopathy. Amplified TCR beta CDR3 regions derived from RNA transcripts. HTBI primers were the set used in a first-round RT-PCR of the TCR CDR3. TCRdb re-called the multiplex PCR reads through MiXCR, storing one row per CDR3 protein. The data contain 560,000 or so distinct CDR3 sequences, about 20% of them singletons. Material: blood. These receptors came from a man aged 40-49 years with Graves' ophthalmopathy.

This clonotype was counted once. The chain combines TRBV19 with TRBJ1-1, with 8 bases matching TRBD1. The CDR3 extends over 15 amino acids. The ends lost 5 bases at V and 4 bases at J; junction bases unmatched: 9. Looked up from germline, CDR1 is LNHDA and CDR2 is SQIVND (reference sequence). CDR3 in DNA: TGTGCCAGTAGTGTCTCAGGGGGCAGGGGCACTGAAGCTTTCTTT. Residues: CASSVSGGRGTEAFF.

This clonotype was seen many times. CDR3 sequence: CASSSRVAVSSYNEQFF. The CDR3 nucleotides are TGTGCCAGCAGTTCCCGGGTAGCGGTAAGCTCCTACAATGAGCAGTTCTTC. J is TRBJ2-1 and V is TRBV6-2 or TRBV6-3; D may be TRBD2 (6 bases). Trimming shortened V by 4 bases and J by 0 bases, and 16 bases separated the two germline ends. The CDR3 runs to 17 residues. Germline V lookup: CDR1 MNHEY, CDR2 SVGEGT.

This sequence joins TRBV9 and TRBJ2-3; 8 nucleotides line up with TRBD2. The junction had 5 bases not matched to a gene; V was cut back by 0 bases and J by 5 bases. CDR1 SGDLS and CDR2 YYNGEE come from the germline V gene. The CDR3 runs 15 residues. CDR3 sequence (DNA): TGTGCCAGCAGCGTAGCAGGCGGGGGGATAGATACGCAGTATTTT. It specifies CASSVAGGGIDTQYF.

The CDR3 loop is CASSTGHEPYEQYF. For the CDR3, the DNA is TGTGCCAGTAGTACAGGACATGAGCCTTACGAGCAGTACTTC. V and J are TRBV19 and TRBJ2-7, with D perhaps TRBD1 (5 bases). The CDR3 runs to 14 residues. V lost 4 bases, J lost 4 bases, and 14 bases lay in between. Looked up from germline, CDR1 is LNHDA and CDR2 is SQIVND (reference sequence). The full variable domain, rest sourced from reference TRBV19 and TRBJ2-7, is DGGITQSPKYLFRKEGQNVTLSCEQNLNHDAMYWYRQDPGQGLRLIYYSQIVNDFQKGDIAEGYSVSREKKESFPLTVTSAQKNPTAFYLCASSTGHEPYEQYFGPGTRLTVT.

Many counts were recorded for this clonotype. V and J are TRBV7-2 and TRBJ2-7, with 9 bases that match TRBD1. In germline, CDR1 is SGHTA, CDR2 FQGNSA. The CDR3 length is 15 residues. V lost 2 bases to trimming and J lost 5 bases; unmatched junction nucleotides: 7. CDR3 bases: TGTGCCAGCAGCTTACTCTGGGACAGGGCCCACGAGCAGTACTTC. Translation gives CASSLLWDRAHEQYF.

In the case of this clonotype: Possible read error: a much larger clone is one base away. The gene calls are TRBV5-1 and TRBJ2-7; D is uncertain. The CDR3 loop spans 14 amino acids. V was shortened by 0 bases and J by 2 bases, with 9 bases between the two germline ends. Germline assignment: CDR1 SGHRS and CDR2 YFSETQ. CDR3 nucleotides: TGCGCCAGCAGCTTGGAACAGCCCCCCTACGAGCAGTACTTC. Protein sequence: CASSLEQPPYEQYF.

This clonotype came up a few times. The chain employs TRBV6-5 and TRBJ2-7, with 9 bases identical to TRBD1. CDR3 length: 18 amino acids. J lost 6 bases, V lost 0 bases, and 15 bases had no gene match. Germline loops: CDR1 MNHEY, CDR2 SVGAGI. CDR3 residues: CASSYSRGTGKLTSEQYF. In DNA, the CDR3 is TGTGCCAGCAGTTACTCTAGGGGGACAGGGAAACTTACTTCCGAGCAGTACTTC.

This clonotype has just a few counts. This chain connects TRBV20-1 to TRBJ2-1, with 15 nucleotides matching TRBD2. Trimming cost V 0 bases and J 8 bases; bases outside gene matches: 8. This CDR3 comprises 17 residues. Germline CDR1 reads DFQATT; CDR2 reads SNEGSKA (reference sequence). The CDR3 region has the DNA TGCAGTGCTAGAGAGGCAACGGGACTAGCGGGAGGTCATGAGCAGTTCTTC. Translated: CSAREATGLAGGHEQFF.

CDR3 amino acids: CATGTGVEQYF. The CDR3 DNA reads as TGTGCCACCGGGACAGGGGTCGAGCAGTACTTC. This rearrangement joins TRBV12-3 or TRBV12-4 to TRBJ2-7; 10 nucleotides agree with TRBD1. V trimming: 10 bases; J trimming: 6 bases; junction bases outside the gene matches: 3. The CDR3 has 11 residues.

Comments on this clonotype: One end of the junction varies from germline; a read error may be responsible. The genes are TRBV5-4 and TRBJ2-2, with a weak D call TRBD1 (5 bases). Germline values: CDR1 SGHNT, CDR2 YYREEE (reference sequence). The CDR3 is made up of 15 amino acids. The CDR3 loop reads CASSQFGRGTGELFF. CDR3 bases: TGCGCCAGCAGCCAATTTGGAAGGGGCACCGGGGAGCTGTTTTTT.

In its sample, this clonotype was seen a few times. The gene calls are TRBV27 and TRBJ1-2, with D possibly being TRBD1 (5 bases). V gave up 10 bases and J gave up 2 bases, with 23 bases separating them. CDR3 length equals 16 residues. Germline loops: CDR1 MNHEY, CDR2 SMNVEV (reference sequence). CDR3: CATCYMGGGRNYGYTF. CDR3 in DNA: TGTGCCACCTGTTATATGGGGGGGGGACGAAACTATGGCTACACCTTC.

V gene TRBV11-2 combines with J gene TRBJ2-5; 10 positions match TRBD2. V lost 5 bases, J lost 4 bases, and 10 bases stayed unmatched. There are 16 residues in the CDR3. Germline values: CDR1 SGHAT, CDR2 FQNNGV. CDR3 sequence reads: CASSPRRLAGLETQYF. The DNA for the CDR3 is TGTGCCAGCAGCCCCAGACGACTAGCGGGTCTAGAGACCCAGTACTTC.

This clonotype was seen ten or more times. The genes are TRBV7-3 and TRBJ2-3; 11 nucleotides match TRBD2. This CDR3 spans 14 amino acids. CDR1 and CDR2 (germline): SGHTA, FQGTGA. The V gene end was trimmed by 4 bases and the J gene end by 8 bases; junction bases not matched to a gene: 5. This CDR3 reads CASSSGLAVGTQYF. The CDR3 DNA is TGTGCCAGCAGCTCGGGACTAGCGGTCGGTACGCAGTATTTT.

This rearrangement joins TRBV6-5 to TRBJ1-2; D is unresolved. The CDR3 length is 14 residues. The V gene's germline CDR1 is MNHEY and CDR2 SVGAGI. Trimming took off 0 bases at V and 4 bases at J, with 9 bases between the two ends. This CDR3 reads CASSYSRRTYGYTF. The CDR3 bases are TGTGCCAGCAGTTACTCACGCAGGACCTATGGCTACACCTTC.

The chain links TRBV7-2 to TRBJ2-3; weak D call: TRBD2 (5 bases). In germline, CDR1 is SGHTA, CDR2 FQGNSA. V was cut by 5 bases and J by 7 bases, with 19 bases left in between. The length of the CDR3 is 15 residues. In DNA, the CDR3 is TGTGCCAGCAGCCCCAATAGGAGGACCGTGAATACGCAGTATTTT. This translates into CASSPNRRTVNTQYF.

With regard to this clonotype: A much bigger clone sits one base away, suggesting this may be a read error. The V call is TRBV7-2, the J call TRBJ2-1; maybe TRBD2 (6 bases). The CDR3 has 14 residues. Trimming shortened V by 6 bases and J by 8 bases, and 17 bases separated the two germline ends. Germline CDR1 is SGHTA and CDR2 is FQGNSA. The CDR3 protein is CASREAGSIDEQFF. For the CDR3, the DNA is TGTGCCAGCAGGGAGGCGGGGAGCATCGATGAGCAGTTCTTC.

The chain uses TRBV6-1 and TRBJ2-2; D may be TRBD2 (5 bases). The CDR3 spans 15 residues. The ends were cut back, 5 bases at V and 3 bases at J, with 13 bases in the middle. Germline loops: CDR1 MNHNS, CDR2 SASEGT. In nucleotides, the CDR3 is TGTGCCAGCAGTCCCCTCACCGGGGACACCGGGGAGCTGTTTTTT. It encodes CASSPLTGDTGELFF.

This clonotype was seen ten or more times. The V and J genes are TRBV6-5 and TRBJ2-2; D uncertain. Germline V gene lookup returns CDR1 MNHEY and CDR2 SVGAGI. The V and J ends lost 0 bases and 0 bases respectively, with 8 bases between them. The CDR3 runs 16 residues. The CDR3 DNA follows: TGTGCCAGCAGTTACTCGGGCGGAACGAACACCGGGGAGCTGTTTTTT. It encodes CASSYSGGTNTGELFF.

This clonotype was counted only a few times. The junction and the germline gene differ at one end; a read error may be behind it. Here the CDR3 DNA reads TGTGCCAGCAGCCTTCTAGCGGGGGGTCCCAATGGGCAGTTCTTC. This encodes CASSLLAGGPNGQFF. The gene calls are TRBV7-9 and TRBJ2-1, with TRBD2 matching over 11 bases. The CDR3 covers 15 residues. CDR1 is SEHNR, CDR2 FQNEAQ, per germline (reference sequence).

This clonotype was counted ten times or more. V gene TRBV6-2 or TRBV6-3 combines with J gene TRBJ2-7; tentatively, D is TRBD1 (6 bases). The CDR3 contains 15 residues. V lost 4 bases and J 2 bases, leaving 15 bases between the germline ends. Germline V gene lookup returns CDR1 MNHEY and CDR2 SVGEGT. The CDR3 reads CASSLYRVMAYEQYF. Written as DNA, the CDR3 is TGTGCCAGCAGTTTATACAGGGTAATGGCCTACGAGCAGTACTTC.

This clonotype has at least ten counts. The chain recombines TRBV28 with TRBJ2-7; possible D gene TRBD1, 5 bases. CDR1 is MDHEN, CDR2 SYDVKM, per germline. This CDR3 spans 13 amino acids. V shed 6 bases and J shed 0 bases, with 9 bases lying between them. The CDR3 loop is CASSVDSSYEQYF. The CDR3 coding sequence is TGTGCCAGCAGCGTTGACAGCTCCTACGAGCAGTACTTC. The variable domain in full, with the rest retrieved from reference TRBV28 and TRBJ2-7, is DVKVTQSSRYLVKRTGEKVFLECVQDMDHENMFWYRQDPGLGLRLIYFSYDVKMKEKGDIPEGYSVSREKKERFSLILESASTNQTSMYLCASSVDSSYEQYFGPGTRLTVT.

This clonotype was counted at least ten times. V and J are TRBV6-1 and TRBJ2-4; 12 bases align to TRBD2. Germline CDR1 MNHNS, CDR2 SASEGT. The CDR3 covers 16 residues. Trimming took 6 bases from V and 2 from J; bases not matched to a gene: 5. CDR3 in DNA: TGTGCCAGCAGCCAACTAGCGGGAGGAACCAAAAACATTCAGTACTTC. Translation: CASSQLAGGTKNIQYF.